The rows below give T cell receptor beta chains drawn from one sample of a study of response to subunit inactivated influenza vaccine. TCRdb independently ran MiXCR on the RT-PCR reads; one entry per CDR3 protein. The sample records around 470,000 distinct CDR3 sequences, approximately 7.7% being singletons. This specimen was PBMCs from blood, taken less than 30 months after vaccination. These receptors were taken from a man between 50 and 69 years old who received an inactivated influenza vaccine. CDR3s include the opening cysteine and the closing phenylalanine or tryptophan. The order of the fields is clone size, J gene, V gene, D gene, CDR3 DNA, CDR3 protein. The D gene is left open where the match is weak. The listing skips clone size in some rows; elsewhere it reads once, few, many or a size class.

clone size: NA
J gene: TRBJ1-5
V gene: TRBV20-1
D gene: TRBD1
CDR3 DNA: TGCAGTGCCTCACAGGGGGCAAAACAGCCCCAGCATTTT
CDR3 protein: CSASQGAKQPQHF

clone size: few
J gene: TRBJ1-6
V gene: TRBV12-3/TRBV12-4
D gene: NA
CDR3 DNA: TGTGCCAGCAGTCCTGACGGACGGTTTAATTCACCCCTCCACTTT
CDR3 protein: CASSPDGRFNSPLHF

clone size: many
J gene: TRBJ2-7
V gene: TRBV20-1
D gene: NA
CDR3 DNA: TGCAGTGCGCCCCCCCCGGAAAGGGGCTCCTACGAGCAGTACTTC
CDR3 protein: CSAPPPERGSYEQYF

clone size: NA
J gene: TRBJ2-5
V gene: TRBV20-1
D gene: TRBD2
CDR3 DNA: TGCAGTGCTCGCAAACTACTAGCGGAAGAAGAGACCCAGTACTTC
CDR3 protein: CSARKLLAEEETQYF

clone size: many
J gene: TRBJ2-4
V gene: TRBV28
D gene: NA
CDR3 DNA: TGTGCCAGCAGACCCACGGGTGCCAAAAACATTCAGTACTTC
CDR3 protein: CASRPTGAKNIQYF

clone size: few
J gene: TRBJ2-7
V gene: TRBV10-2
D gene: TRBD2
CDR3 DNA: TGCGCCAGCAGCCAGTTCGGGACTAGTTTAACCTACGAGCAGTACTTC
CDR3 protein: CASSQFGTSLTYEQYF

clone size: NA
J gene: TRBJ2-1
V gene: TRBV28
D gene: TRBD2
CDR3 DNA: TGTGCCAGCAGTTTATCTAGCGGGAGGTGGTACAATGAGCAGTTCTTC
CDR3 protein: CASSLSSGRWYNEQFF

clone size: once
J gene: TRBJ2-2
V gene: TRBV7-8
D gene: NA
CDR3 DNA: TGTGCCAGCAGCTTCCGGGGAATCACCGGGGAGCTGTTTTTT
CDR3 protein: CASSFRGITGELFF

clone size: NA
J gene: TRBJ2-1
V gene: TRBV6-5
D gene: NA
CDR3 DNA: TGTGCCAGCATTATGACAGGAAGCTCCTACAATGAGCAGTTCTTC
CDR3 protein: CASIMTGSSYNEQFF

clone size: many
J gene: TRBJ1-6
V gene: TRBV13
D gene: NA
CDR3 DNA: TGTGCCAGCAGCTTAGTAGGTTCACCCCTCCACTTT
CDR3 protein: CASSLVGSPLHF

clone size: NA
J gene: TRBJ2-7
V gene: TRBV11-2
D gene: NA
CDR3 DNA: TGTGCCAGCAGCCGCGGACCCCCCTACGAGCAGTACTTC
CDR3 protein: CASSRGPPYEQYF